The 25 T cell receptor beta chains in this list originate from one sample, sequenced in a study of control samples from healthy donors and cancer patients. Data came from immunoSEQ multiplex PCR; TCRdb stores just in-frame clones and leaves some out. The data show 50,000 or so clones, about 93% seen once. Input material: PBMCs. These receptors were taken from a woman in her fifties or sixties with head and neck cancer.

This clone was observed once. V and J are TRBV24-1 and TRBJ2-3; either TRBD1 or TRBD2 may supply D (5 bases each). Germline V gene data show CDR1 as KGHDR and CDR2 as SFDVKD. The V end lost 0 bases, the J end lost 0 bases, and 6 bases lay between the germline ends. The CDR3 totals 15 residues. This CDR3 is CATSDLGGSTDTQYF. The CDR3 nucleotides read TGTGCCACCAGTGATTTGGGGGGAAGCACAGATACGCAGTATTTT.

The chain joins TRBV19 to TRBJ1-1; D not resolved. Trimming left V 3 bases short and J 4 bases short, with 15 bases between. CDR3 size: 15 residues. Germline V gene sequence: CDR1 LNHDA, CDR2 SQIVND (reference sequence). The CDR3 region is CASSIVAWQTTEAFF. The CDR3 nucleotides are TGTGCCAGTAGTATCGTAGCGTGGCAGACCACTGAAGCTTTCTTT. The full variable domain, completed using reference TRBV19 and TRBJ1-1, is DGGITQSPKYLFRKEGQNVTLSCEQNLNHDAMYWYRQDPGQGLRLIYYSQIVNDFQKGDIAEGYSVSREKKESFPLTVTSAQKNPTAFYLCASSIVAWQTTEAFFGQGTRLTVV.

The V gene is TRBV6-1, the J gene TRBJ1-2; D call uncertain. Germline CDR1 is MNHNS and CDR2 is SASEGT. CDR3 length equals 11 residues. Trimming stripped 3 bases from V and 10 bases from J, with 9 bases between. CDR3: CASSDPLDYTF. The CDR3 DNA is TGTGCCAGCAGTGATCCCCTCGACTACACCTTC.

The rearrangement uses TRBV5-1 and TRBJ1-2, with a weak D call TRBD1 (6 bases). Germline loops: CDR1 SGHRS, CDR2 YFSETQ. Trimming cost V 1 base and J 6 bases, with 16 bases left between them. The CDR3 runs 15 residues. In DNA form, the CDR3 reads TGCGCCAGCAGCTTGACAGGGTCCCTCCGCGATGGCTACACCTTC. As protein: CASSLTGSLRDGYTF.

The genes are TRBV11-2 and TRBJ2-1, with unresolved D. Germline values: CDR1 SGHAT, CDR2 FQNNGV. V lost 1 base to trimming and J lost 0 bases, with 7 bases between them. This CDR3 region has 15 residues. CDR3: CASSLVASSYNEQFF. The CDR3 region has the DNA TGTGCCAGCAGCTTAGTAGCAAGCTCCTACAATGAGCAGTTCTTC.

The chain employs TRBV7-9 and TRBJ1-1, with D tentatively TRBD1 (5 bases). The germline V gene encodes CDR1 SEHNR and CDR2 FQNEAQ (reference sequence). V was cut by 6 bases and J by 0 bases, with 20 bases left in between. The CDR3 contains 17 residues. CDR3 sequence (DNA): TGTGCCAGCAGTTCTCTACGGGGCGGGGGGATGAACACTGAAGCTTTCTTT. It specifies CASSSLRGGGMNTEAFF.

The chain is built from TRBV12-3 or TRBV12-4 and TRBJ1-2; D not resolved. Trimming cost V 9 bases and J 5 bases, with 13 bases left between them. The CDR3 loop spans 12 amino acids. As DNA, the CDR3 is TGTGCCAGTCTTAAAGAGGCTTATGGCTACACCTTC. Its translation: CASLKEAYGYTF.

The rearrangement links TRBV27 to TRBJ2-7; TRBD2 matches 8 bases. The length of the CDR3 is 14 residues. J gave up 3 bases and V 6 bases, and 7 bases lay outside the gene matches. The germline CDR1 and CDR2 sequences are MNHEY and SMNVEV (reference sequence). CDR3 region: CASSYGTSIYEQYF. The CDR3 DNA is TGTGCCAGCAGCTACGGGACTAGTATCTACGAGCAGTACTTC.

V gene TRBV9 combines with J gene TRBJ2-2; 9 bases map to TRBD1. The ends lost 4 bases at V and 5 bases at J; junction bases unmatched: 6. The germline gives CDR1 SGDLS, CDR2 YYNGEE. The CDR3 consists of 15 residues. Here the CDR3 DNA reads TGTGCCAGCAGCTGGGGACAGGGACGAACCGGGGAGCTGTTTTTT. It yields the protein CASSWGQGRTGELFF.

The chain combines TRBV11-2 with TRBJ2-7, with a tentative D call TRBD2 (5 bases). Per germline, CDR1 SGHAT and CDR2 FQNNGV. The V gene lost 0 bases and the J gene lost 2 bases, with 11 bases spanning the gap. This CDR3 contains 15 residues. The CDR3, as DNA: TGTGCCAGCAGCTTAGAGGCTAGCAGAACCTACGAGCAGTACTTC. Protein: CASSLEASRTYEQYF.

The chain links TRBV5-8 to TRBJ1-1, with D perhaps TRBD1 (5 bases). Trimming stripped 1 base from V and 1 base from J, with 5 bases between. Germline loops: CDR1 SGHTS, CDR2 YDEGEE. This CDR3 has 13 amino acids. In DNA form, the CDR3 reads TGTGCCAGCAGCTTGACAGGGAACACTGAAGCTTTCTTT. Its protein product is CASSLTGNTEAFF.

V gene TRBV5-5 combines with J gene TRBJ1-1, with D uncertain. V gave up 5 bases and J gave up 0 bases, with 8 bases separating them. CDR3 length: 13 residues. Per germline, CDR1 SGHKS and CDR2 YYEKEE (reference sequence). In DNA, the CDR3 is TGTGCCAGCAGAGAACAGCTGAACACTGAAGCTTTCTTT. Translation gives CASREQLNTEAFF.

This rearrangement joins TRBV19 to TRBJ1-1, with 10 bases that match TRBD1. V trimming: 5 bases; J trimming: 0 bases; junction bases outside the gene matches: 9. This CDR3 has 17 amino acids. The germline gives CDR1 LNHDA, CDR2 SQIVND (reference sequence). CDR3 residues: CASSPGQGTPLNTEAFF. CDR3 coding DNA: TGTGCCAGTAGTCCGGGACAGGGGACCCCTTTGAACACTGAAGCTTTCTTT.

This chain uses TRBV2 with TRBJ2-2, with D perhaps matching TRBD1 or TRBD2 (5 bases each). Per germline, CDR1 SNHLY and CDR2 FYNNEI. This CDR3 is built from 14 residues. V lost 7 bases, J lost 0 bases, and 9 bases lay in between. For the CDR3, the DNA is TGTGCCAGCATAGGGACGGCGAACACCGGGGAGCTGTTTTTT. Protein sequence: CASIGTANTGELFF.

The chain combines TRBV7-8 with TRBJ2-6; no reliable D call. This CDR3 contains 17 residues. V was cut by 1 base and J by 4 bases, with 14 bases left in between. The V gene's germline CDR1 is SGHVS and CDR2 FQNEAQ. This CDR3 reads CASSLDRHRAGANVLTF. The DNA for the CDR3 is TGTGCCAGCAGCTTAGATCGACACCGGGCCGGGGCCAACGTCCTGACTTTC.

V usage is TRBV9 and J usage is TRBJ1-1; D ambiguous. The CDR3 has 13 residues. Germline V lookup: CDR1 SGDLS, CDR2 YYNGEE. Trimming pared 0 bases from V and 3 bases from J, leaving 6 bases between. The CDR3 bases are TGTGCCAGCAGCGTAGAGGTACACACTGAAGCTTTCTTT. This gives the protein CASSVEVHTEAFF.

This chain connects TRBV6-5 to TRBJ1-5; tentative D call: TRBD1 (5 bases). V was shortened by 7 bases and J by 2 bases, with 15 bases between the two germline ends. This CDR3 has 15 amino acids. Germline CDR1 and CDR2: MNHEY and SVGAGI. The CDR3 loop is CASTSDGGGNQPQHF. CDR3 nucleotides: TGTGCCAGCACCTCGGACGGAGGGGGCAATCAGCCCCAGCATTTT.

The gene calls are TRBV6-6 and TRBJ1-1; D is perhaps TRBD1 (5 bases). V lost 8 bases, J lost 4 bases, and 14 bases lay in between. The CDR3 is 13 amino acids. Per germline, CDR1 MNHNY and CDR2 SVGAGI (reference sequence). This CDR3 is CASLGGSGTEAFF. The CDR3 bases are TGTGCCAGCCTGGGGGGGAGTGGCACTGAAGCTTTCTTT.

This clone has just a few counts. The chain recombines TRBV28 with TRBJ1-3; no clear D. The CDR3 is 12 amino acids. From germline, CDR1 is MDHEN and CDR2 SYDVKM. The DNA for the CDR3 is TGTGGAACAAGGGTTAAGGGAAACACCATATATTTT. As protein: CGTRVKGNTIYF.

V is TRBV6-5 and J is TRBJ1-2; TRBD1 matches at 12 bases. Germline loops: CDR1 MNHEY, CDR2 SVGAGI. The V segment lost 0 bases and the J segment 8 bases; nucleotides outside the gene matches: 4. The CDR3 is 15 amino acids. The CDR3 loop reads CASSYSGTGGVGYTF. The CDR3 nucleotides are TGTGCCAGCAGTTACTCCGGGACAGGGGGCGTCGGCTACACCTTC.

The chain uses TRBV5-4 and TRBJ2-4; D is possibly TRBD1 (6 bases). Per the germline V gene, CDR1 is SGHNT and CDR2 is YYREEE (reference sequence). The CDR3 is made up of 14 amino acids. Trimming took 0 bases from V and 7 from J, leaving 11 bases between them. The CDR3: CASSLAKGVNIQYF. CDR3 in DNA: TGTGCCAGCAGCTTGGCGAAGGGGGTGAACATTCAGTACTTC.

The chain carries TRBV12-5 and TRBJ2-3, with 8 bases aligning to TRBD1. Trimming took 7 bases from V and 2 from J; bases not matched to a gene: 8. CDR3 length: 15 amino acids. The germline gives CDR1 LGHNT, CDR2 FRNRAP. CDR3: CASVLRGQDTDTQYF. The CDR3 DNA reads as TGTGCTAGTGTCCTGAGGGGACAGGACACAGATACGCAGTATTTT.

The chain uses TRBV10-3 and TRBJ2-7, with D perhaps matching TRBD1 (6 bases). The ends were cut back, 5 bases at V and 6 bases at J, with 8 bases in the middle. CDR1 ENHRY and CDR2 SYGVKD come from the germline V gene. The CDR3 is made up of 11 amino acids. In DNA, the CDR3 is TGTGCCATCAGTACAGGGCCCGAGCAGTACTTC. Translated, it gives CAISTGPEQYF.

The rearrangement uses TRBV2 and TRBJ1-2; no reliable D call. Trimming shortened V by 2 bases and J by 8 bases, and 6 bases separated the two germline ends. Germline CDR1 reads SNHLY; CDR2 reads FYNNEI. The CDR3 length is 11 residues. The CDR3 spells CASSEFGGYTF. The CDR3 DNA reads TGTGCCAGCAGTGAATTCGGGGGCTACACCTTC.

The chain is built from TRBV5-4 and TRBJ1-1; perhaps TRBD1 as D (5 bases). CDR3 size: 15 residues. The germline gives CDR1 SGHNT, CDR2 YYREEE (reference sequence). V was cut by 1 base and J by 4 bases, with 14 bases left in between. The CDR3 DNA reads TGTGCCAGCAGCTTGCCGCGGGGAAGGGGCACTGAAGCTTTCTTT. This encodes CASSLPRGRGTEAFF.